This T cell receptor beta chain is drawn from a study of blood T cells in healthy people across ages. Trimming took 6 bases from V and 2 from J, leaving 15 bases between them. The CDR3 spans 15 residues. Germline CDR1 and CDR2: LNHNV and YYDKDF (reference sequence). The use of a sample-barcoded 5' primer and a J-beta primer mix characterized a second PCR of 7 to 11 cycles. TCRdb reanalysed the 5' RACE reads using MiXCR and keeps one entry per CDR3 protein. The data show about 830,000 distinct CDR3 sequences, 62% seen once. The V gene is TRBV15, the J gene TRBJ2-3; a weak D match, TRBD1 (6 bases). The source of this sequence is a young man in good health. The material sequenced was blood. CDR3 bases: TGTGCCACCAGGATGGGAACAGGGTCCACAGATACGCAGTATTTT. It specifies CATRMGTGSTDTQYF.